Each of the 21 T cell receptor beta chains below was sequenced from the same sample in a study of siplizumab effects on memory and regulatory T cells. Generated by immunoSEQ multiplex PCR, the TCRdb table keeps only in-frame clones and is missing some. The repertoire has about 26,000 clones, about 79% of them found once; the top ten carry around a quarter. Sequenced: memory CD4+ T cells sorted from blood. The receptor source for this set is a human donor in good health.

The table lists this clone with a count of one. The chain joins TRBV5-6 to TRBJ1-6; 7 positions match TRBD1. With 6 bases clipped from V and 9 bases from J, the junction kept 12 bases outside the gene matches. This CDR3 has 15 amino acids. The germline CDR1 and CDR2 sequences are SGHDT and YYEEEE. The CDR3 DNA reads TGTGCCAGCACATTAGGGGGCTCGGTAATTTCACCCCTCCACTTT. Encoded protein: CASTLGGSVISPLHF.

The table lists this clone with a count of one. This CDR3 reads CASSGPGVYEQYF. The CDR3 DNA follows: TGTGCCAGCAGCGGCCCCGGGGTATACGAGCAGTACTTC. This chain joins TRBV5-4 and TRBJ2-7; D may be TRBD2 (5 bases). CDR3 size: 13 residues. Trimming cost V 4 bases and J 4 bases, with 12 bases left between them. Per germline, CDR1 SGHNT and CDR2 YYREEE (reference sequence). The complete variable domain, with remaining parts taken from reference TRBV5-4 and TRBJ2-7, reads ETGVTQSPTHLIKTRGQQVTLRCSSQSGHNTVSWYQQALGQGPQFIFQYYREEENGRGNFPPRFSGLQFPNYSSELNVNALELDDSALYLCASSGPGVYEQYFGPGTRLTVT.

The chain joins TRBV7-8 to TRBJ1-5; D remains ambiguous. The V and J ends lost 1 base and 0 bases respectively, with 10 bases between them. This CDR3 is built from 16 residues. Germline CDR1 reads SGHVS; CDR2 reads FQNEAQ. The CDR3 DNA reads TGTGCCAGCAGCTTAGGCCCAGTCTATAGCAATCAGCCCCAGCATTTT. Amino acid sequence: CASSLGPVYSNQPQHF.

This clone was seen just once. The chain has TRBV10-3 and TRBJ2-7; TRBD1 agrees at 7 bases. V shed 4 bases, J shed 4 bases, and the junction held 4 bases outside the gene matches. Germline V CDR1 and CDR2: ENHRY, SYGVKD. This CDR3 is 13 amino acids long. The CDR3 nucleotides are TGTGCCATCAGTGTACAGGGGCAATACGAGCAGTACTTC. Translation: CAISVQGQYEQYF.

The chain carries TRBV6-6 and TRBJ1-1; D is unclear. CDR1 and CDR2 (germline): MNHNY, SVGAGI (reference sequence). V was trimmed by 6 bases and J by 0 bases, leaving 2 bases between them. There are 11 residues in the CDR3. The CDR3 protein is CASRLNTEAFF. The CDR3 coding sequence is TGTGCCAGCAGGTTGAACACTGAAGCTTTCTTT.

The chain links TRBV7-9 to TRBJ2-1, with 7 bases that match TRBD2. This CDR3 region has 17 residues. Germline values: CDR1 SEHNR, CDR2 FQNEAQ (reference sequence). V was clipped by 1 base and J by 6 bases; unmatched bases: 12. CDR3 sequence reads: CASSLVLLGERGNEQFF. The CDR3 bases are TGTGCCAGCAGCTTAGTATTGTTAGGGGAGCGGGGCAATGAGCAGTTCTTC.

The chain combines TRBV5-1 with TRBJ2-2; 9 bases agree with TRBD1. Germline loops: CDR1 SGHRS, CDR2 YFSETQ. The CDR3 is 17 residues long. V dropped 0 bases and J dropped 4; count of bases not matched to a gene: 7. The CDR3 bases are TGCGCCAGCAGCTTGGAGGGACAGGGTCTCGGCACCGGGGAGCTGTTTTTT. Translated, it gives CASSLEGQGLGTGELFF.

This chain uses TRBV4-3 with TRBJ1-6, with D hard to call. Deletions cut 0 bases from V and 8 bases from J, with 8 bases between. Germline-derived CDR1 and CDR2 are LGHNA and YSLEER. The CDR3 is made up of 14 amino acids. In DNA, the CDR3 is TGCGCCAGCAGCCAAGATGCCACCCATTCACCCCTCCACTTT. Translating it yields CASSQDATHSPLHF.

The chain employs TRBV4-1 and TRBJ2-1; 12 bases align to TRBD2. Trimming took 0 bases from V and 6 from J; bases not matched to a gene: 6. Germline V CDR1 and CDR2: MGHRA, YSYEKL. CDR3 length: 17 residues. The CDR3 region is CASSQERLAGDGNEQFF. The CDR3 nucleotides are TGCGCCAGCAGCCAAGAACGACTAGCGGGAGATGGCAATGAGCAGTTCTTC.

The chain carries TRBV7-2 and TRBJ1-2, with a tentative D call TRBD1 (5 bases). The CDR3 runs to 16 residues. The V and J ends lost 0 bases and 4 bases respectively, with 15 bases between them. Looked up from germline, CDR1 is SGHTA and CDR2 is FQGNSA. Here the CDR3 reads CASSLAGGTAPYGYTF. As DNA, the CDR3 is TGTGCCAGCAGCTTAGCGGGCGGGACCGCTCCCTATGGCTACACCTTC.

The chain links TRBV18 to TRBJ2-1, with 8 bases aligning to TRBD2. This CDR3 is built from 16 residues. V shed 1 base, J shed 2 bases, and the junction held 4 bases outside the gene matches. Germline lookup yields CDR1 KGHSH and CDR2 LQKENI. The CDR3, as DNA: TGTGCCAGCTCACCACGAGATAGCGGGGCCTACAATGAGCAGTTCTTC. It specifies CASSPRDSGAYNEQFF.

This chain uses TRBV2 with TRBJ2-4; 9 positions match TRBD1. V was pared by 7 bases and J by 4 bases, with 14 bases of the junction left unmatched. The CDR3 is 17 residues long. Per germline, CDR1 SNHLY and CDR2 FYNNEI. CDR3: CASTTGTGLGVKNIQYF. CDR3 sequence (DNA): TGTGCCAGCACGACCGGGACAGGGTTGGGGGTTAAAAACATTCAGTACTTC. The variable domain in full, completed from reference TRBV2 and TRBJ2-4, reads EPEVTQTPSHQVTQMGQEVILRCVPISNHLYFYWYRQILGQKVEFLVSFYNNEISEKSEIFDDQFSVERPDGSNFTLKIRSTKLEDSAMYFCASTTGTGLGVKNIQYFGAGTRLSVL.

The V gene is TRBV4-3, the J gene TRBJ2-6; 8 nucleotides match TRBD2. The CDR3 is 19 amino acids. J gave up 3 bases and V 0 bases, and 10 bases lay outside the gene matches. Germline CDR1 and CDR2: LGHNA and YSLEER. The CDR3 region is CASSQDGLAGGVGANVLTF. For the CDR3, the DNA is TGCGCCAGCAGCCAAGATGGCCTAGCGGGCGGGGTTGGGGCCAACGTCCTGACTTTC.

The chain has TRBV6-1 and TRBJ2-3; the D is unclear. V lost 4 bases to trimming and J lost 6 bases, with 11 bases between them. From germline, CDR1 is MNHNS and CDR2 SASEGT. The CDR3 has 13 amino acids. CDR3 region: CASSVKRFDTQYF. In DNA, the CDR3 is TGTGCCAGCAGTGTAAAGAGATTTGATACGCAGTATTTT.

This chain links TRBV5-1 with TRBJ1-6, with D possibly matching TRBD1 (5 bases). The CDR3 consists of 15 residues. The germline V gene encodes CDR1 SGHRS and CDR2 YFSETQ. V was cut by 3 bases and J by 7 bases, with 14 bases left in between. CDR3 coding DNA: TGCGCCAGCAGCTCGAGGTCAGGGATCAATTCACCCCTCCACTTT. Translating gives CASSSRSGINSPLHF.

This CDR3 reads CASRGTSGSSYNEQFF. The CDR3 DNA sequence: TGTGCCAGCAGGGGGACTAGCGGGAGCTCCTACAATGAGCAGTTCTTC. This chain joins TRBV7-9 and TRBJ2-1; 14 positions agree with TRBD2. The V gene's germline CDR1 is SEHNR and CDR2 FQNEAQ (reference sequence). The CDR3 is 16 amino acids. The V and J ends lost 6 bases and 0 bases, in that order; junction bases with no gene match: 1.

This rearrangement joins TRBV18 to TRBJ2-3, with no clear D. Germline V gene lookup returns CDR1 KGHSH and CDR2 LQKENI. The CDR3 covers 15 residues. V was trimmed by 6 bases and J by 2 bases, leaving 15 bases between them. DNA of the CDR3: TGTGCCAGCTCCTCTTCCGGGCTCTACACAGATACGCAGTATTTT. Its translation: CASSSSGLYTDTQYF.

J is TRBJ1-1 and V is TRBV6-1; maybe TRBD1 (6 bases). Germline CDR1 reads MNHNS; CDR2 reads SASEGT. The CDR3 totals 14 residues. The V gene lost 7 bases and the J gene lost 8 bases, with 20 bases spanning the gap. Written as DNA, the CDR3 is TGTGCCAGCAATGAGTGGGGGGCACAACTCGAAGCTTTCTTT. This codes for CASNEWGAQLEAFF.

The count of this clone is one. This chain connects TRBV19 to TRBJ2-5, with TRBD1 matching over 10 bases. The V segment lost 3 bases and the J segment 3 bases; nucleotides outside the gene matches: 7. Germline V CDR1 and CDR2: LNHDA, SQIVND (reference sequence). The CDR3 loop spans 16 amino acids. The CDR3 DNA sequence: TGTGCCAGTAGTATGATCGGACAGGGGGTGGAAGAGACCCAGTACTTC. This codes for CASSMIGQGVEETQYF.

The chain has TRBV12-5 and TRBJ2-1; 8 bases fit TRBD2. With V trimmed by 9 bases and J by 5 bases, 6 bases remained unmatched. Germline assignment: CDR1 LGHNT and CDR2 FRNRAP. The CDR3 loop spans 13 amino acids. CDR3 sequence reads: CASFSGVNNEQFF. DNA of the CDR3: TGTGCTAGCTTTAGCGGGGTAAACAATGAGCAGTTCTTC.

CDR3 bases: TGTGCCAGCAGCCCCCCCGGGGATAGCAATCAGCCCCAGCATTTT. Protein sequence: CASSPPGDSNQPQHF. The chain has TRBV7-8 and TRBJ1-5, with D uncertain. Trimming took 5 bases from V and 0 from J, leaving 11 bases between them. The germline CDR1 and CDR2 sequences are SGHVS and FQNEAQ. This CDR3 region has 15 residues. The full variable domain, with the rest looked up from reference TRBV7-8 and TRBJ1-5, is GAGVSQSPRYKVAKRGQDVALRCDPISGHVSLFWYQQALGQGPEFLTYFQNEAQLDKSGLPSDRFFAERPEGSVSTLKIQRTQQEDSAVYLCASSPPGDSNQPQHFGDGTRLSIL.